The 20 T cell receptor beta chains below all came from one sample that was sequenced in a study of blood T cells in healthy people across ages. Primed by a sample-barcoded 5' primer and a J-beta primer mix, a second PCR proceeded for about 7 to 11 cycles. Via MiXCR, TCRdb re-called the 5' RACE reads, giving one row per CDR3 protein. The data show a few hundred thousand distinct CDR3 sequences, about 25% seen once. These same records also appear under a second study, on T cells of mothers and their children.

The sample taken for sequencing was blood. The origin of the receptors is a boy younger than 10 in good health.

The chain recombines TRBV12-3 or TRBV12-4 with TRBJ2-7, with 7 bases identical to TRBD1. This CDR3 is 14 amino acids long. Trimming took 3 bases from V and 3 from J; bases not matched to a gene: 5. The CDR3 sequence is CASSFDREGYEQYF. In DNA, the CDR3 is TGTGCCAGCAGTTTCGACAGGGAAGGCTACGAGCAGTACTTC.

The CDR3 DNA sequence: TGTGCCAGCTCACCACCCCGGCTACAAGAGACCCAGTACTTC. Encoded protein: CASSPPRLQETQYF. V and J are TRBV18 and TRBJ2-5, with D hard to call. The CDR3 has 14 amino acids. Trimming pared 0 bases from V and 2 bases from J, leaving 7 bases between. CDR1 is KGHSH and CDR2 is LQKENI in the germline V gene. The complete variable domain, with remaining parts taken from reference TRBV18 and TRBJ2-5, reads NAGVMQNPRHLVRRRGQEARLRCSPMKGHSHVYWYRQLPEEGLKFMVYLQKENIIDESGMPKERFSAEFPKEGPSILRIQQVVRGDSAAYFCASSPPRLQETQYFGPGTRLLVL.

V gene TRBV10-3 combines with J gene TRBJ2-5, with D possibly matching TRBD1 (6 bases). Deletions cut 0 bases from V and 0 bases from J, with 14 bases between. Germline V gene data show CDR1 as ENHRY and CDR2 as SYGVKD. CDR3 length: 17 amino acids. The CDR3 region has the DNA TGTGCCATCAGTGAGTCGTCTTGGACAGACTACCAAGAGACCCAGTACTTC. This gives the protein CAISESSWTDYQETQYF.

CDR3 coding DNA: TGTGCCAGCAGCCTCACCCGGACAGGGCGCACTGAAGCTTTCTTT. Amino acid sequence: CASSLTRTGRTEAFF. V usage is TRBV7-8 and J usage is TRBJ1-1; 8 bases agree with TRBD1. CDR1 and CDR2 from the germline V gene are SGHVS and FQNEAQ. This CDR3 is 15 amino acids long. J gave up 4 bases and V 5 bases, and 9 bases lay outside the gene matches.

A few counts support this clonotype. This chain connects TRBV6-5 to TRBJ1-2; 10 bases align to TRBD1. The CDR3 consists of 13 residues. J lost 7 bases, V lost 6 bases, and 5 bases had no gene match. Germline V lookup: CDR1 MNHEY, CDR2 SVGAGI. CDR3 coding DNA: TGTGCCAGCAGCCCCGGGACAGGGGTTGGCTACACCTTC. Protein sequence: CASSPGTGVGYTF.

The genes are TRBV3-1 and TRBJ2-4; the D call may be TRBD1 or TRBD2 (5 bases each). The CDR3 totals 16 residues. Germline CDR1 reads LGHDT; CDR2 reads YNNKEL (reference sequence). V dropped 4 bases and J dropped 5 bases, with 18 bases sitting between them. In DNA, the CDR3 is TGTGCCAGCAGCCCCTCGAGGGGATGGGGACAAAACATTCAGTACTTC. Translated, it gives CASSPSRGWGQNIQYF.

A single count supports this clonotype. The J gene is TRBJ2-3, the V gene TRBV7-3; TRBD2 might be the D (6 bases). The CDR3 totals 15 residues. Trimming pared 3 bases from V and 1 base from J, leaving 11 bases between. Germline lookup yields CDR1 SGHTA and CDR2 FQGTGA. The CDR3 loop is CASSFYERGTDTQYF. CDR3 nucleotides: TGTGCCAGCAGCTTCTACGAGCGGGGCACAGATACGCAGTATTTT.

This clonotype was seen only a few times. The V call is TRBV6-1, the J call TRBJ2-5; D gene unclear. CDR1 is MNHNS, CDR2 SASEGT, per germline. Trimming cost V 5 bases and J 2 bases, with 18 bases left between them. The CDR3 length is 16 residues. The CDR3 nucleotides are TGTGCCAGCAGTCTGGTGATGGGCGTCGGGCAAGAGACCCAGTACTTC. This translates into CASSLVMGVGQETQYF.

The CDR3 region is CASSLYPVTQYF. Written as DNA, the CDR3 is TGTGCCAGCAGCTTATACCCCGTGACCCAGTACTTC. The chain couples TRBV7-2 to TRBJ2-5; no reliable D call. Germline lookup yields CDR1 SGHTA and CDR2 FQGNSA. V dropped 2 bases and J dropped 7 bases, with 8 bases sitting between them. The CDR3 has 12 residues.

This clonotype was detected a few times. V and J are TRBV7-6 and TRBJ2-5; 7 bases line up with TRBD2. The DNA end is more similar to TRBJ2-7, so the J call may be wrong. CDR1 is SGHVS and CDR2 is FNYEAQ in the germline V gene. This CDR3 region has 16 residues. Here the CDR3 reads CASSLKVTSDAYEQYF. CDR3 nucleotides: TGTGCCAGCAGCTTAAAGGTTACTAGCGACGCCTACGAGCAGTACTTC.

The chain couples TRBV25-1 to TRBJ1-1, with 7 bases matching TRBD1. The V segment lost 1 base and the J segment 1 base; nucleotides outside the gene matches: 6. The germline gives CDR1 MGHDK, CDR2 SYGVNS. This CDR3 comprises 16 residues. DNA for the CDR3: TGTGCCAGCAGTGAATTAGAGGGGGCGGCGAACACTGAAGCTTTCTTT. Translation: CASSELEGAANTEAFF.

The genes are TRBV27 and TRBJ2-7; either TRBD1 or TRBD2 may supply D (5 bases each). V shed 5 bases and J shed 0 bases, with 14 bases lying between them. The CDR3 sequence is 15 residues long. The germline V gene has CDR1 MNHEY and CDR2 SMNVEV (reference sequence). The CDR3 region is CASSKRDGSSYEQYF. The DNA of the CDR3 is TGTGCCAGCAGTAAAAGGGACGGTTCCTCCTACGAGCAGTACTTC.

The chain has TRBV27 and TRBJ1-4; TRBD1 agrees at 9 bases. Germline assignment: CDR1 MNHEY and CDR2 SMNVEV (reference sequence). V lost 4 bases, J lost 3 bases, and 0 bases stayed unmatched. This CDR3 contains 14 residues. CDR3 amino acids: CASSYRGPNEKLFF. CDR3 nucleotide sequence: TGTGCCAGCAGTTACAGGGGGCCTAATGAAAAACTGTTTTTT.

For this clonotype: This may stem from a read error, because a much larger clone lies one nucleotide away. This rearrangement joins TRBV29-1 to TRBJ2-5; 8 bases align to TRBD2. The length of the CDR3 is 17 residues. J was trimmed by 4 bases and V by 5 bases; bases with no gene match: 18. Germline V gene data show CDR1 as SQVTM and CDR2 as ANQGSEA. The CDR3 DNA sequence: TGCAGCGTTCAGGGACCAGCGGGAGACCAGGTGGGAGAGACCCAGTACTTC. Its protein is CSVQGPAGDQVGETQYF.

The CDR3 DNA reads as TGCGCCAGCAGCTTGGTCGGGACAGGGGTTGAAAAACTGTTTTTT. This sequence encodes CASSLVGTGVEKLFF. The chain joins TRBV5-1 to TRBJ1-4; 10 bases map to TRBD1. With 0 bases clipped from V and 7 bases from J, the junction kept 3 bases outside the gene matches. Looked up from germline, CDR1 is SGHRS and CDR2 is YFSETQ. This CDR3 has 15 amino acids.

V is TRBV12-3 or TRBV12-4 and J is TRBJ2-7, with TRBD2 matching over 13 bases. Germline trimming cut 6 bases from V and 2 bases from J; bases unmatched to any gene: 4. The CDR3 has 15 residues. The CDR3: CASSGLAGVTYEQYF. CDR3 nucleotides: TGTGCCAGCAGCGGACTAGCGGGAGTGACCTACGAGCAGTACTTC.

The chain uses TRBV9 and TRBJ2-4, with D perhaps TRBD1 (6 bases). Trimming removed 10 bases at V and 3 bases at J, with 14 bases between. Germline V gene lookup returns CDR1 SGDLS and CDR2 YYNGEE. CDR3 length equals 13 residues. The DNA of the CDR3 is TGTGCCCGCCCGAAGGGGGTCAAAAACATTCAGTACTTC. This encodes CARPKGVKNIQYF.

Written as DNA, the CDR3 is TGTGCCAGCAGAGCCCTAACAGGGGCGCAAGAGACCCAGTACTTC. It yields the protein CASRALTGAQETQYF. This rearrangement joins TRBV12-3 or TRBV12-4 to TRBJ2-5, with TRBD1 matching over 7 bases. The CDR3 has 15 amino acids. J was trimmed by 2 bases and V by 6 bases; bases with no gene match: 9.

This clonotype showed up just once. The chain links TRBV12-3 or TRBV12-4 to TRBJ2-5, with 8 bases lining up with TRBD1. This CDR3 has 13 residues. CDR3 sequence: CANRSDRAQTQYF. CDR3 nucleotide sequence: TGTGCAAACAGATCGGACAGGGCACAGACCCAGTACTTC.

The chain uses TRBV29-1 and TRBJ2-1, with D uncertain. The V end was cut by 5 bases, the J end by 2 bases, with 13 bases between. The CDR3 is 14 residues long. Germline loops: CDR1 SQVTM, CDR2 ANQGSEA. The DNA of the CDR3 is TGCAGCGTTTTTAGTAGCTTGACCTACAATGAGCAGTTCTTC. Protein sequence: CSVFSSLTYNEQFF.